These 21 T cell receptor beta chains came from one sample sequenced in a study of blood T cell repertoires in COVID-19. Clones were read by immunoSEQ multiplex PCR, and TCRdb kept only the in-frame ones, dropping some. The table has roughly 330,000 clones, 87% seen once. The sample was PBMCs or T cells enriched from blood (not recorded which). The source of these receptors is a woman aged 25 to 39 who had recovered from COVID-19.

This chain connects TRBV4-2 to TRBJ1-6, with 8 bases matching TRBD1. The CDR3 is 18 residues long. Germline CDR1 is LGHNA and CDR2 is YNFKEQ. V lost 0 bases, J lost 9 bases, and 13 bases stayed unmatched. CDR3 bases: TGTGCCAGCAGCCAAGAAAGTCTCCTTCAGGGGGCGCGTTCACCCCTCCACTTT. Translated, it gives CASSQESLLQGARSPLHF.

The CDR3 is CASSFGTGGTDTQYF. In nucleotides, the CDR3 is TGCGCCAGCAGCTTCGGGACAGGGGGCACAGATACGCAGTATTTT. V usage is TRBV5-1 and J usage is TRBJ2-3; 10 bases match TRBD1. The CDR3 sequence is 15 residues long. V was pared by 2 bases and J by 1 base, with 1 base of the junction left unmatched. Germline-derived CDR1 and CDR2 are SGHRS and YFSETQ. Full variable domain (outside the CDR3, taken from reference TRBV5-1 and TRBJ2-3): KAGVTQTPRYLIKTRGQQVTLSCSPISGHRSVSWYQQTPGQGLQFLFEYFSETQRNKGNFPGRFSGRQFSNSRSEMNVSTLELGDSALYLCASSFGTGGTDTQYFGPGTRLTVL.

CDR3: CASTASWGGAYEQYF. CDR3 sequence (DNA): TGTGCCAGCACCGCCTCTTGGGGGGGAGCCTACGAGCAGTACTTC. The chain carries TRBV6-5 and TRBJ2-7; 7 bases line up with TRBD2. Germline lookup yields CDR1 MNHEY and CDR2 SVGAGI. The V segment lost 7 bases and the J segment 2 bases; nucleotides outside the gene matches: 11. The CDR3 runs to 15 residues.

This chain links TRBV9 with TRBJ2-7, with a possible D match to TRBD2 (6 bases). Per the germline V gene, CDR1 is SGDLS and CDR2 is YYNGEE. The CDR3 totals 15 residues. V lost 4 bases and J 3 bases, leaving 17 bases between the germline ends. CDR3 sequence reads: CASSPRAGQGYEQYF. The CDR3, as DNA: TGTGCCAGCAGCCCCCGCGCGGGGCAGGGCTACGAGCAGTACTTC.

The CDR3 reads CASSLQGRGTEAFF. For the CDR3, the DNA is TGCGCCAGCAGCTTACAGGGTCGCGGTACTGAAGCTTTCTTT. The J gene is TRBJ1-1, the V gene TRBV5-1, with D possibly matching TRBD1 (6 bases). The V end was cut by 2 bases, the J end by 5 bases, with 13 bases between. The CDR3 has 14 amino acids. Per the germline V gene, CDR1 is SGHRS and CDR2 is YFSETQ.

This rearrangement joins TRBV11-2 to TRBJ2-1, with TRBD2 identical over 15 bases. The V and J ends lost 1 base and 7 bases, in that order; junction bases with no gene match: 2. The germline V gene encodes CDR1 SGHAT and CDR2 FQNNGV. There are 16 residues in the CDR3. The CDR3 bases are TGTGCCAGCAGCTTAGGGACTAGCGGGGGGGTTAATGAGCAGTTCTTC. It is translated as CASSLGTSGGVNEQFF.

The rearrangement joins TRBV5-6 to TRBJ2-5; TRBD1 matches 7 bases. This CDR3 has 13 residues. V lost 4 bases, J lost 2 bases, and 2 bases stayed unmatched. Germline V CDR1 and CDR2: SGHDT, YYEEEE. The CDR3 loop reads CASSRGQQETQYF. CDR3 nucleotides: TGTGCCAGCAGCCGGGGACAGCAAGAGACCCAGTACTTC. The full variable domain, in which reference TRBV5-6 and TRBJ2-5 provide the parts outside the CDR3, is DAGVTQSPTHLIKTRGQQVTLRCSPKSGHDTVSWYQQALGQGPQFIFQYYEEEERQRGNFPDRFSGHQFPNYSSELNVNALLLGDSALYLCASSRGQQETQYFGPGTRLLVL.

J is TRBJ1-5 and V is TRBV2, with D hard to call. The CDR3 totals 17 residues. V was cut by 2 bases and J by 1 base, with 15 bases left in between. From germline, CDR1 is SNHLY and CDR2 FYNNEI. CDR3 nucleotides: TGTGCCAGCAGTGAAAATCACGGAGGTGGAAGCAATCAGCCCCAGCATTTT. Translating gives CASSENHGGGSNQPQHF.

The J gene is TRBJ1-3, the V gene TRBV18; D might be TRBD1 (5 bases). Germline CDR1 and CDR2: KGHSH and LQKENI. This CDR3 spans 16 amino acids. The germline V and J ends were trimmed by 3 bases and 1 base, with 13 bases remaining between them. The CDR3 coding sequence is TGTGCCAGCTCACCGGGAGGACATTCTTCTGGAAACACCATATATTTT. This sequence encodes CASSPGGHSSGNTIYF. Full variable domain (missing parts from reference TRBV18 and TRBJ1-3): NAGVMQNPRHLVRRRGQEARLRCSPMKGHSHVYWYRQLPEEGLKFMVYLQKENIIDESGMPKERFSAEFPKEGPSILRIQQVVRGDSAAYFCASSPGGHSSGNTIYFGEGSWLTVV.

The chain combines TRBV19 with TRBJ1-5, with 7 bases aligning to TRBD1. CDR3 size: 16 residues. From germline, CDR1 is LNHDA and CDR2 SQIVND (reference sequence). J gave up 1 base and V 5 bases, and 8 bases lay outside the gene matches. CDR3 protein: CASSSQGIGSNQPQHF. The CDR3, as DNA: TGTGCCAGTAGTTCACAGGGGATAGGGAGCAATCAGCCCCAGCATTTT.

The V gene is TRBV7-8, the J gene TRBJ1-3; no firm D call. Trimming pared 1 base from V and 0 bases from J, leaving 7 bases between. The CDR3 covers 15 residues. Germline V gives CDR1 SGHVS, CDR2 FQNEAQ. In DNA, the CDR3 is TGTGCCAGCAGCTTAGTAGCCTTCTCTGGAAACACCATATATTTT. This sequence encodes CASSLVAFSGNTIYF.

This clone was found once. The CDR3 DNA follows: TGTGCCAGCAGATCCGGGACAGGGGAAGAGACCCAGTACTTC. This sequence encodes CASRSGTGEETQYF. The gene calls are TRBV7-2 and TRBJ2-5; 10 bases fit TRBD1. Germline V gene sequence: CDR1 SGHTA, CDR2 FQGNSA. There are 14 residues in the CDR3. V lost 6 bases, J lost 3 bases, and 4 bases stayed unmatched.

The CDR3 here is CASSSRQGDQPQHF. CDR3 bases: TGTGCCAGCAGCTCTCGACAGGGGGATCAGCCCCAGCATTTT. The V gene is TRBV7-2, the J gene TRBJ1-5, with 9 nucleotides matching TRBD1. The CDR3 length is 14 residues. J gave up 5 bases and V 4 bases, and 3 bases lay outside the gene matches. Germline-derived CDR1 and CDR2 are SGHTA and FQGNSA.

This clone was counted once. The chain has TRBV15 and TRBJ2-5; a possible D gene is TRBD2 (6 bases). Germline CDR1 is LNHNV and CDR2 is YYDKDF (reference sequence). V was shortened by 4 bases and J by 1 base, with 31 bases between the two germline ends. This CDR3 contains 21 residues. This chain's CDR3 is CATSNIRGDGMQWEVQETQYF. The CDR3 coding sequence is TGTGCCACCAGCAATATTCGCGGGGATGGGATGCAGTGGGAGGTCCAAGAGACCCAGTACTTC.

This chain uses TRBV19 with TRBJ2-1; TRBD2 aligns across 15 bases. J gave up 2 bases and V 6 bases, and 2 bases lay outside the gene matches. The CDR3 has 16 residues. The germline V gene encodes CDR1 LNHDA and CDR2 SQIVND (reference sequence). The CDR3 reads CASRRTSGGAYNEQFF. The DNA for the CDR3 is TGTGCCAGTAGGAGGACTAGCGGGGGGGCCTACAATGAGCAGTTCTTC.

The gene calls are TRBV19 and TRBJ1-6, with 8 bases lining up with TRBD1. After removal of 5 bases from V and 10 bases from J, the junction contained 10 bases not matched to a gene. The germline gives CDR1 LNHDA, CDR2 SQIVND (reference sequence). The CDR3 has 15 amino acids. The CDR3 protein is CASSAQQGVGSPLHF. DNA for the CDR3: TGTGCCAGTAGTGCTCAACAGGGGGTCGGATCACCCCTCCACTTT.

CDR3 sequence: CASSSRRGRGATEAFF. CDR3 DNA: TGTGCCAGCAGCTCCCGCAGGGGGCGAGGGGCCACTGAAGCTTTCTTT. This rearrangement joins TRBV7-8 to TRBJ1-1, with 8 nucleotides matching TRBD1. Germline V lookup: CDR1 SGHVS, CDR2 FQNEAQ. V trimming: 4 bases; J trimming: 4 bases; junction bases outside the gene matches: 11. The CDR3 spans 16 residues.

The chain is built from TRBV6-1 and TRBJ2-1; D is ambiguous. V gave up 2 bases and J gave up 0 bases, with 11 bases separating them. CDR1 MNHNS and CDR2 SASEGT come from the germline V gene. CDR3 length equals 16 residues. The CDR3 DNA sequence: TGTGCCAGCAGTGAAAGAGTTCGGAGCTCCTACAATGAGCAGTTCTTC. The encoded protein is CASSERVRSSYNEQFF.

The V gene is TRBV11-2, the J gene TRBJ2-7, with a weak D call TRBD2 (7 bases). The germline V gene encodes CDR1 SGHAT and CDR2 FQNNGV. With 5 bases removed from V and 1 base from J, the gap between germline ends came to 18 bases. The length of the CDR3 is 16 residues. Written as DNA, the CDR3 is TGTGCCAGCAGCCCGGGCGGTGGGAGGGGGTCCTACGAGCAGTACTTC. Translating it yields CASSPGGGRGSYEQYF.

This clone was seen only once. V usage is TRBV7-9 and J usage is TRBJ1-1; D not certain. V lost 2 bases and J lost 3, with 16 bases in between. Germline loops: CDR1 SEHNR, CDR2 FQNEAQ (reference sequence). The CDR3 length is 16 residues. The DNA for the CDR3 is TGTGCCAGCAGCTTATCTCCTGGGTTCGCGGACACTGAAGCTTTCTTT. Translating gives CASSLSPGFADTEAFF.

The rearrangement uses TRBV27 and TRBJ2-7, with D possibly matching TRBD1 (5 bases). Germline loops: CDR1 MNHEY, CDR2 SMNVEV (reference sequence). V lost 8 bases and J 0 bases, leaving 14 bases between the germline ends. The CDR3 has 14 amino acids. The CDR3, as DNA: TGTGCCAGCTCCGACAACAGGCGCTCCTACGAGCAGTACTTC. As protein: CASSDNRRSYEQYF.